Following are 14 T cell receptor delta chains from one sample sequenced in a study of gamma-delta T cells after stem cell transplantation. TCRdb fed the RT-PCR reads to CATT. The table includes just over 4,500 delta-chain clones, approximately 2% detected once. Material: gamma-delta T cells. These receptors originate from a human donor. It is not recorded whose cells these are; they may come from a transplant donor.

Concerning this clone itself: TCRdb has a much larger clone's protein, which differs at residue 20 from the translation of this DNA, likely because of a read error; what is shown is the protein translated from the DNA. The rearrangement joins TRDV2 to TRDJ3; the match to TRDD3 covers 8 bases. CDR3 length: 22 residues. CDR1 and CDR2 from the germline V gene are GEAIGNYY and EKD. The CDR3 DNA follows: TGTGCCTGTGACACGGTTGAATATACTGGGGGTGCCGCGTCCTGGGACACCCGACAGGTGTTTTTC. It specifies CACDTVEYTGGAASWDTRQVFF.

This clone was observed many times. This CDR3 is also generated by other DNA sequences in the sample. The chain uses TRDV2 and TRDJ1, with 10 positions matching TRDD3. This CDR3 is 16 amino acids long. The ends lost 1 base at V and 4 bases at J; junction bases unmatched: 8. Germline V gene data show CDR1 as GEAIGNYY and CDR2 as EKD. CDR3 coding DNA: TGTGCCTGTGACACGTTGGGGGATACCCCCTTCGATAAACTCATCTTT. It specifies CACDTLGDTPFDKLIF.

This clone was picked up a small number of times. TCRdb shows a much larger clone's protein in place of this DNA's translation, and the two differ at residue 9, likely through a read error; the protein shown is translated from the DNA. This sequence joins TRDV2 and TRDJ1; D is uncertain. The CDR3 extends over 18 amino acids. V was pared by 0 bases and J by 2 bases, with 21 bases between. Germline CDR1 is GEAIGNYY and CDR2 is EKD. CDR3: CACDTVFTRPSPTDKLIF. In DNA, the CDR3 is TGTGCCTGTGACACCGTCTTCACCAGACCCTCGCCGACCGATAAACTCATCTTT.

By proportion, this clone is medium-sized. J is TRDJ1 and V is TRDV2; 7 bases agree with TRDD3. CDR3 length: 15 amino acids. The germline CDR1 and CDR2 sequences are GEAIGNYY and EKD. V lost 6 bases, J lost 0 bases, and 9 bases stayed unmatched. For the CDR3, the DNA is TGTGCCTGTTTCCCTCTGGGGGGCTACACCGATAAACTCATCTTT. Translating it yields CACFPLGGYTDKLIF.

Details on this clone: The likely explanation is a read error, given a far larger clone one base away. The sample contains more than one DNA sequence encoding this CDR3. The chain uses TRDV2 and TRDJ1; 10 nucleotides match TRDD3. V shed 0 bases and J 8 bases; nucleotides not matched to a gene: 5. Germline CDR1 is GEAIGNYY and CDR2 is EKD. The CDR3 totals 14 residues. The CDR3 sequence: CACDTWGILDKLIF. CDR3 coding DNA: TGTGCCTGTGACACCTGGGGGATACTCGACAAACTCATCTTT.

The chain joins TRDV2 to TRDJ1; 10 nucleotides align to TRDD3. V shed 4 bases and J 0 bases; nucleotides not matched to a gene: 7. Germline V lookup: CDR1 GEAIGNYY, CDR2 EKD. The CDR3 loop spans 16 amino acids. CDR3 loop: CACELLGDLNTDKLIF. CDR3 bases: TGTGCCTGTGAGCTACTGGGGGATCTAAACACCGATAAACTCATCTTT.

This clone was detected only a few times. Possible read error: a much larger clone is one base away. Other DNA sequences in the same sample also yield this CDR3. This chain joins TRDV2 and TRDJ1; D is undetermined. V gave up 1 base and J gave up 5 bases, with 16 bases separating them. Germline V lookup: CDR1 GEAIGNYY, CDR2 EKD. The CDR3 is 15 amino acids. CDR3 sequence: CACDTLGTPKDKLIF. CDR3 sequence (DNA): TGTGCCTGTGACACGCTAGGGACCCCGAAGGATAAACTCATCTTT.

This clone was seen a handful of times. TCRdb shows a much larger clone's protein in place of this DNA's translation, and the two differ at residue 11, likely through a read error; the protein shown is translated from the DNA. This chain links TRDV2 with TRDJ1; TRDD3 matches at 9 bases. CDR3 length: 17 residues. Losses at the gene ends were 1 base for V and 1 base for J; bases not matched to a gene: 9. Germline assignment: CDR1 GEAIGNYY and CDR2 EKD. The CDR3, as DNA: TGTGCCTGTGACACAGTGGGGGATATAAGGGCCACCGATAAACTCATCTTT. Its translation is CACDTVGDIRATDKLIF.

In its sample, this clone was seen a few times. TCRdb attributes to this sequence the protein of a much larger clone, which differs from the DNA translation at residue 5; a read error is likely, and the protein displayed is translated from the DNA. V and J are TRDV2 and TRDJ1; TRDD3 matches at 7 bases. Germline CDR1 reads GEAIGNYY; CDR2 reads EKD. With 3 bases clipped from V and 0 bases from J, the junction kept 30 bases outside the gene matches. This CDR3 comprises 23 residues. DNA for the CDR3: TGTGCCTGTGACTCGATTCCAACTACAAACTGGGGATCGGGGCGAGTGTACACCGATAAACTCATCTTT. It is translated as CACDSIPTTNWGSGRVYTDKLIF.

V and J are TRDV2 and TRDJ1; TRDD3 aligns across 10 bases. With 3 bases clipped from V and 0 bases from J, the junction kept 12 bases outside the gene matches. Germline V CDR1 and CDR2: GEAIGNYY, EKD. CDR3 length: 18 residues. The CDR3 DNA sequence: TGTGCCTGTGACGGACTGGGGGATCCGTTCCCGTACACCGATAAACTCATCTTT. It codes for CACDGLGDPFPYTDKLIF.

Of note for this clone: The amino acid sequence in TCRdb belongs to a much larger clone and departs from this DNA's translation at residue 10, likely a sequencing read error; the sequence shown is translated from the DNA. The chain couples TRDV2 to TRDJ1, with 10 bases identical to TRDD3. The CDR3 spans 20 residues. Germline assignment: CDR1 GEAIGNYY and CDR2 EKD. The V gene end was trimmed by 2 bases and the J gene end by 0 bases; junction bases not matched to a gene: 17. CDR3 in DNA: TGTGCCTGTGACATCAATACTGGGGGATCCTGGGGCATATACACCGATAAACTCATCTTT. It yields the protein CACDINTGGSWGIYTDKLIF.

Details on this clone: TCRdb shows a much larger clone's protein in place of this DNA's translation, and the two differ at residue 5, likely through a read error; the protein shown is translated from the DNA. The chain has TRDV2 and TRDJ1; 13 nucleotides line up with TRDD3. This CDR3 comprises 18 residues. Germline V gene lookup returns CDR1 GEAIGNYY and CDR2 EKD. V was clipped by 0 bases and J by 0 bases; unmatched bases: 6. The CDR3 DNA reads TGTGCCTGTGACACCGTACTGGGGGATACGCGGGACACCGATAAACTCATCTTT. This gives the protein CACDTVLGDTRDTDKLIF.

This clone is medium-sized by share. The same CDR3 also results from other DNA sequences found in this sample. CDR3 loop: CACDTILGGSKLIF. For the CDR3, the DNA is TGTGCCTGTGACACCATACTGGGGGGCTCCAAACTCATCTTT. The chain employs TRDV2 and TRDJ1; TRDD3 matches at 8 bases. Germline CDR1 reads GEAIGNYY; CDR2 reads EKD. CDR3 length equals 14 residues. J was trimmed by 8 bases and V by 0 bases; bases with no gene match: 7.

A note on this clone: It differs at one base from a far larger clone, so likely a read error. At the DNA level, this CDR3 is encoded by other sequences in the same sample as well. The V and J genes are TRDV2 and TRDJ3; TRDD3 matches 11 bases. In germline, CDR1 is GEAIGNYY, CDR2 EKD. The ends lost 2 bases at V and 4 bases at J; junction bases unmatched: 6. CDR3 length equals 18 residues. CDR3 nucleotide sequence: TGTGCCTGTGACATACTGGGGGATAGTACGTGGGACACCCGACAGATGTTTTTC. Amino acids: CACDILGDSTWDTRQMFF.